This T cell receptor beta chain was captured by sequencing in a study of human T cells and chemical hapten exposure. The V gene lost 1 base and the J gene lost 13 bases, with 10 bases spanning the gap. Per the germline V gene, CDR1 is SGHVS and CDR2 is FQNEAQ. The CDR3 runs 12 residues. Specified time point: pre-sensitization, week 0. Treatment noted: therapeutic diphenylcyclopropenone sensitization with weekly scalp DPC. MiXCR, run by TCRdb on the RACE reads, gives a single entry per CDR3 protein. The top ten hold under 2.5% of the sample, which has 200,000 to 300,000 distinct CDR3 sequences, over 8% seen once.

The material was whole blood, obtained in connection with sensitization to the hapten diphenylcyclopropenone (DPC). The J gene is TRBJ2-2, the V gene TRBV7-8, with a weak D call TRBD2 (5 bases). The sequence was obtained from a middle-aged woman with alopecia areata. Some clones in this sample may be carry-over from other donors' samples. The CDR3: CASSLVRSGLFF. In DNA form, the CDR3 reads TGTGCCAGCAGCTTAGTGCGAAGCGGGCTGTTTTTT.